The clone carrying this T cell receptor beta chain has only one observation. Per the original methods: Using reference gene primer amplification, nucleated cell counts were estimated. Produced via immunoSEQ multiplex PCR; TCRdb's table is partial and in-frame only. Clonal size and the V and J genes are those of that table, whereas D and trimming came from the DNA. The data contain over 65,000 clones, 75% to 95% of them singletons. The data belong to a study of blood T cell repertoires in COVID-19. Study background: Sites in the United States, Italy and Spain provided acute and convalescent COVID-19 samples. PBMCs, B-cell-depleted T cells, or T cells were the source of the cDNA or gDNA that made up the material.

The V gene end was trimmed by 5 bases and the J gene end by 6 bases; junction bases not matched to a gene: 8. Germline CDR1 LGHNT, CDR2 FRNRAP. The CDR3 covers 15 residues. The rearrangement uses TRBV12-5 and TRBJ2-7; 12 nucleotides agree with TRBD2. The source material was peripheral blood. The receptor was derived from a woman older than 75 with acute or convalescent COVID-19. CDR3 sequence reads: CASGVRLAGVTEQYF. Written as DNA, the CDR3 is TGTGCTAGTGGTGTCCGACTAGCGGGGGTAACCGAGCAGTACTTC. Based on the CDR3 plus reference TRBV12-5 and TRBJ2-7, the full variable domain is DARVTQTPRHKVTEMGQEVTMRCQPILGHNTVFWYRQTMMQGLELLAYFRNRAPLDDSGMPKDRFSAEMPDATLATLKIQPSEPRDSAVYFCASGVRLAGVTEQYFGPGTRLTVT.